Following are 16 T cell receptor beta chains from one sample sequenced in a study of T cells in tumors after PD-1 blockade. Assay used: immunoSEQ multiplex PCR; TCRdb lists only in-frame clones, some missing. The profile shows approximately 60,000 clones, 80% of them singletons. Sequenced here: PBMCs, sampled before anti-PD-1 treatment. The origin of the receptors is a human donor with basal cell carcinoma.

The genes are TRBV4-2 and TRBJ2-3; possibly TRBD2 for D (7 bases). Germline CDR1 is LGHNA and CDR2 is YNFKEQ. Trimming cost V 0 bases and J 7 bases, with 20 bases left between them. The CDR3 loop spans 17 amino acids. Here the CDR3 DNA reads TGTGCCAGCAGCCAAGAACCGGGGGGCCAGAGGTATCATACGCAGTATTTT. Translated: CASSQEPGGQRYHTQYF.

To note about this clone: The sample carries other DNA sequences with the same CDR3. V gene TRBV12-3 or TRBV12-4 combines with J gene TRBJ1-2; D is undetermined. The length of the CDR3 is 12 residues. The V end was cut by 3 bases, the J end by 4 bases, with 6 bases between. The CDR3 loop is CASSFGSYGYTF. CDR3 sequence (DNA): TGTGCCAGCAGTTTCGGAAGCTATGGCTACACCTTC.

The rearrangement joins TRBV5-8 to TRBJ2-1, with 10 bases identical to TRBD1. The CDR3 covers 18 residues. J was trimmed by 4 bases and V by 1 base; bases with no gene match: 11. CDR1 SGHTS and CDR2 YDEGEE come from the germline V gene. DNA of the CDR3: TGTGCCAGCAGCTTGTGGGGGACAGGGGAATTTCTTTACAATGAGCAGTTCTTC. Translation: CASSLWGTGEFLYNEQFF.

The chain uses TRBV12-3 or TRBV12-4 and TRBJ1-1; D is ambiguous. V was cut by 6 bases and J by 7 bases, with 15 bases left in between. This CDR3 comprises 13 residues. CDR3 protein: CASRISGLSEAFF. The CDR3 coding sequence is TGTGCCAGCAGGATTTCGGGTCTGAGTGAAGCTTTCTTT.

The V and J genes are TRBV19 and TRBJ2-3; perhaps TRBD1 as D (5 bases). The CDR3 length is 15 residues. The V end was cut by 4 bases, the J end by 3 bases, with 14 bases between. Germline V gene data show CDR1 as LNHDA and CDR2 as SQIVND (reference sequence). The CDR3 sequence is CASSTGHVQTDTQYF. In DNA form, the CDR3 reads TGTGCCAGTAGTACCGGACATGTACAAACAGATACGCAGTATTTT.

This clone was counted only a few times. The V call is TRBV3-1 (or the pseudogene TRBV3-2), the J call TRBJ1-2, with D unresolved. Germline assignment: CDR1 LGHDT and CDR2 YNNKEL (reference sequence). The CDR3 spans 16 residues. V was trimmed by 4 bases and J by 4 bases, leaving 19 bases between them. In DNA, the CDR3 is TGTGCCAGCAGCCGTGAGAGGGATGGGAGAGGCTATGGCTACACCTTC. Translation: CASSRERDGRGYGYTF.

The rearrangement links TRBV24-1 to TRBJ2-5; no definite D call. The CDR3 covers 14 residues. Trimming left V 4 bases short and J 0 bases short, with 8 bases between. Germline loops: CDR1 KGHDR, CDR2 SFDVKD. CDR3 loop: CATSELQDQETQYF. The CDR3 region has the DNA TGTGCCACCAGTGAGTTGCAGGACCAAGAGACCCAGTACTTC.

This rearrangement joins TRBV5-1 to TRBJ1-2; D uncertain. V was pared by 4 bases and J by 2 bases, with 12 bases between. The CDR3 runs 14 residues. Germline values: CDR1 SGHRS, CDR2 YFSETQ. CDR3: CASSPHEANYGYTF. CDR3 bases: TGCGCCAGCAGCCCCCATGAAGCGAACTATGGCTACACCTTC.

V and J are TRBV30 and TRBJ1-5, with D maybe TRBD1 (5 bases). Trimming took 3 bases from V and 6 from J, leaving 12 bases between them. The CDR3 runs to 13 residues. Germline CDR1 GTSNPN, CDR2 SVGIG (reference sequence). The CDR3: CAWRQGSGQPQHF. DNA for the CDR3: TGTGCCTGGAGGCAGGGTTCGGGTCAGCCCCAGCATTTT. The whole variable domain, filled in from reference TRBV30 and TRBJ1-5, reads SQTIHQWPATLVQPVGSPLSLECTVEGTSNPNLYWYRQAAGRGLQLLFYSVGIGQISSEVPQNLSASRPQDRQFILSSKKLLLSDSGFYLCAWRQGSGQPQHFGDGTRLSIL.

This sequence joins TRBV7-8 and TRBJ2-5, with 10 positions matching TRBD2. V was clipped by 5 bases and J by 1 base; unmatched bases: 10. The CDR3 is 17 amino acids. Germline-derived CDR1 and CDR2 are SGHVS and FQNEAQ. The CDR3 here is CASSQSGGALGQETQYF. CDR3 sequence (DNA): TGTGCCAGCAGCCAAAGCGGGGGGGCTTTAGGCCAAGAGACCCAGTACTTC.

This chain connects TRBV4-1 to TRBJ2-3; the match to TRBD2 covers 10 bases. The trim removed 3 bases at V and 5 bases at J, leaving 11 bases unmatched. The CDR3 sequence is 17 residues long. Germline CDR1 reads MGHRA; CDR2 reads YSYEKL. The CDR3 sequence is CASSQIGGQRGGDTQYF. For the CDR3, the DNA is TGCGCCAGCAGCCAGATCGGCGGGCAGCGGGGGGGAGATACGCAGTATTTT.

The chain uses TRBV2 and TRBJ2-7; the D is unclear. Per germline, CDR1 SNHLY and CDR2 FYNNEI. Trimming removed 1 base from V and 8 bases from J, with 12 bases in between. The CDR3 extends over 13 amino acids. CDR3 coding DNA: TGTGCCAGCAGTGAAGGTGGGCTGAGTAAGCAGTACTTC. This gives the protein CASSEGGLSKQYF.

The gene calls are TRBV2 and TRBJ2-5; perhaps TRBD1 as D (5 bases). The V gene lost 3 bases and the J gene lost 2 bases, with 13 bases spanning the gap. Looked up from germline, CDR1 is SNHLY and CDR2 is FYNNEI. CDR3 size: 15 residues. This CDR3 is CASSEGWQGQETQYF. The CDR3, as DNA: TGTGCCAGCAGTGAGGGGTGGCAGGGACAAGAGACCCAGTACTTC.

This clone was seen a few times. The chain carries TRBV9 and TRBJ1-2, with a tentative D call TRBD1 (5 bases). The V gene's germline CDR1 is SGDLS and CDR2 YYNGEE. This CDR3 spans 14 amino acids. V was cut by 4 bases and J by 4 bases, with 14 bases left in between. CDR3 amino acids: CASSLKDGAYGYTF. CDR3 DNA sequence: TGTGCCAGCAGCCTAAAGGACGGGGCCTATGGCTACACCTTC.

CDR3 nucleotide sequence: TGCGCCAGCAGCCAAGATAGGAATGCGGGACAGGGGAACACCGGGGAGCTGTTTTTT. This codes for CASSQDRNAGQGNTGELFF. The chain has TRBV4-1 and TRBJ2-2; 9 bases are shared with TRBD1. This CDR3 has 19 residues. J was trimmed by 1 base and V by 0 bases; bases with no gene match: 9. Per germline, CDR1 MGHRA and CDR2 YSYEKL.

The CDR3 DNA is TGTGCCAGTAGTACCCGGGACAGGGGCGTTGAGACCCAGTACTTC. This translates into CASSTRDRGVETQYF. This chain connects TRBV19 to TRBJ2-5; 10 bases are shared with TRBD1. Germline V CDR1 and CDR2: LNHDA, SQIVND (reference sequence). This CDR3 has 15 residues. V trimming: 4 bases; J trimming: 5 bases; junction bases outside the gene matches: 7.